Here is one T cell receptor beta chain with its context. Its antigen is not known. Generated by immunoSEQ multiplex PCR, the TCRdb table keeps only in-frame clones and is missing some. The sample has about 99,000 clones, about 81% seen once. The entry originates in a study of T cell clones after liver transplantation. The wider study: Post-transplant blood was tracked for graft-donor-reactive T cell clones identified in a pre-transplant mixed lymphocyte reaction. Study-level points and caveats: Post-transplant time points were not standardized, so conclusions are preliminary.

The input for sequencing was CD4+ T cells from blood, taken before liver transplant. The TCR was taken from a human donor who received a liver transplant.

The CDR3 is CAISQGGLNSGANVLTF. The DNA of the CDR3 is TGTGCCATCAGCCAGGGGGGGCTCAACTCTGGGGCCAACGTCCTGACTTTC. The chain uses TRBV10-3 and TRBJ2-6; D is perhaps TRBD1 or TRBD2 (7 bases each). Germline lookup yields CDR1 ENHRY and CDR2 SYGVKD. This CDR3 contains 17 residues. Trimming stripped 6 bases from V and 0 bases from J, with 15 bases between.